This T cell receptor beta chain was obtained from a study of T-cell memory formation after mild COVID-19. Study conclusions and caveats: Shrinking CD4+ clones were chiefly CM and EM; CD8+ ones were chiefly EMRA. The study found balanced CD4/CD8 in clones contracting day 15 to 85 and a CD4+ lean in later expanders.

On this clonotype itself: The target antigen is unknown.

The CDR3 is 15 residues long. Per the germline V gene, CDR1 is MNHEY and CDR2 is SVGEGT. J gave up 6 bases and V 6 bases, and 9 bases lay outside the gene matches. TCRdb passed the 5' RACE reads through MiXCR, listing each CDR3 protein once. The sample holds approximately 440,000 distinct CDR3 sequences, 20% seen once. The J gene is TRBJ2-1, the V gene TRBV6-2 or TRBV6-3, with 9 nucleotides matching TRBD1. The clonotype comes from an adult woman who had mild COVID-19 (a few samples of this study predate the infection). Cell type and time point are not known. Sequenced input: PBMCs or a T cell subset sorted from them (not recorded which). This chain's CDR3 is CASSLTGDRVNEQFF. The CDR3 coding sequence is TGTGCCAGCAGCTTAACAGGGGACAGGGTCAATGAGCAGTTCTTC.